This TCR beta chain stems from a study of shared clonotypes between healthy human individuals. V gave up 4 bases and J gave up 5 bases; unmatched junction bases: 5. CDR1 and CDR2 from the germline V gene are SGHRS and YFSETQ. The CDR3 has 16 amino acids. Adult donors, all healthy and HIV-negative, had no recent acute infections or vaccinations. Clones were sequenced by immunoSEQ multiplex PCR, and TCRdb holds only the in-frame ones, with some missing. The sample has hundreds of thousands of clones, roughly four fifths seen once. The material sequenced was PBMCs. The rearrangement links TRBV5-1 to TRBJ2-3, with 15 nucleotides matching TRBD2. This clonotype was obtained from a woman between 40 and 55 years old in good health. Some clones in this sample may be carry-over from other donors' samples. The CDR3 DNA sequence: TGCGCCAGCAGCAATCGGACTAGCGGGAGGGGAGATACGCAGTATTTT. Protein: CASSNRTSGRGDTQYF.